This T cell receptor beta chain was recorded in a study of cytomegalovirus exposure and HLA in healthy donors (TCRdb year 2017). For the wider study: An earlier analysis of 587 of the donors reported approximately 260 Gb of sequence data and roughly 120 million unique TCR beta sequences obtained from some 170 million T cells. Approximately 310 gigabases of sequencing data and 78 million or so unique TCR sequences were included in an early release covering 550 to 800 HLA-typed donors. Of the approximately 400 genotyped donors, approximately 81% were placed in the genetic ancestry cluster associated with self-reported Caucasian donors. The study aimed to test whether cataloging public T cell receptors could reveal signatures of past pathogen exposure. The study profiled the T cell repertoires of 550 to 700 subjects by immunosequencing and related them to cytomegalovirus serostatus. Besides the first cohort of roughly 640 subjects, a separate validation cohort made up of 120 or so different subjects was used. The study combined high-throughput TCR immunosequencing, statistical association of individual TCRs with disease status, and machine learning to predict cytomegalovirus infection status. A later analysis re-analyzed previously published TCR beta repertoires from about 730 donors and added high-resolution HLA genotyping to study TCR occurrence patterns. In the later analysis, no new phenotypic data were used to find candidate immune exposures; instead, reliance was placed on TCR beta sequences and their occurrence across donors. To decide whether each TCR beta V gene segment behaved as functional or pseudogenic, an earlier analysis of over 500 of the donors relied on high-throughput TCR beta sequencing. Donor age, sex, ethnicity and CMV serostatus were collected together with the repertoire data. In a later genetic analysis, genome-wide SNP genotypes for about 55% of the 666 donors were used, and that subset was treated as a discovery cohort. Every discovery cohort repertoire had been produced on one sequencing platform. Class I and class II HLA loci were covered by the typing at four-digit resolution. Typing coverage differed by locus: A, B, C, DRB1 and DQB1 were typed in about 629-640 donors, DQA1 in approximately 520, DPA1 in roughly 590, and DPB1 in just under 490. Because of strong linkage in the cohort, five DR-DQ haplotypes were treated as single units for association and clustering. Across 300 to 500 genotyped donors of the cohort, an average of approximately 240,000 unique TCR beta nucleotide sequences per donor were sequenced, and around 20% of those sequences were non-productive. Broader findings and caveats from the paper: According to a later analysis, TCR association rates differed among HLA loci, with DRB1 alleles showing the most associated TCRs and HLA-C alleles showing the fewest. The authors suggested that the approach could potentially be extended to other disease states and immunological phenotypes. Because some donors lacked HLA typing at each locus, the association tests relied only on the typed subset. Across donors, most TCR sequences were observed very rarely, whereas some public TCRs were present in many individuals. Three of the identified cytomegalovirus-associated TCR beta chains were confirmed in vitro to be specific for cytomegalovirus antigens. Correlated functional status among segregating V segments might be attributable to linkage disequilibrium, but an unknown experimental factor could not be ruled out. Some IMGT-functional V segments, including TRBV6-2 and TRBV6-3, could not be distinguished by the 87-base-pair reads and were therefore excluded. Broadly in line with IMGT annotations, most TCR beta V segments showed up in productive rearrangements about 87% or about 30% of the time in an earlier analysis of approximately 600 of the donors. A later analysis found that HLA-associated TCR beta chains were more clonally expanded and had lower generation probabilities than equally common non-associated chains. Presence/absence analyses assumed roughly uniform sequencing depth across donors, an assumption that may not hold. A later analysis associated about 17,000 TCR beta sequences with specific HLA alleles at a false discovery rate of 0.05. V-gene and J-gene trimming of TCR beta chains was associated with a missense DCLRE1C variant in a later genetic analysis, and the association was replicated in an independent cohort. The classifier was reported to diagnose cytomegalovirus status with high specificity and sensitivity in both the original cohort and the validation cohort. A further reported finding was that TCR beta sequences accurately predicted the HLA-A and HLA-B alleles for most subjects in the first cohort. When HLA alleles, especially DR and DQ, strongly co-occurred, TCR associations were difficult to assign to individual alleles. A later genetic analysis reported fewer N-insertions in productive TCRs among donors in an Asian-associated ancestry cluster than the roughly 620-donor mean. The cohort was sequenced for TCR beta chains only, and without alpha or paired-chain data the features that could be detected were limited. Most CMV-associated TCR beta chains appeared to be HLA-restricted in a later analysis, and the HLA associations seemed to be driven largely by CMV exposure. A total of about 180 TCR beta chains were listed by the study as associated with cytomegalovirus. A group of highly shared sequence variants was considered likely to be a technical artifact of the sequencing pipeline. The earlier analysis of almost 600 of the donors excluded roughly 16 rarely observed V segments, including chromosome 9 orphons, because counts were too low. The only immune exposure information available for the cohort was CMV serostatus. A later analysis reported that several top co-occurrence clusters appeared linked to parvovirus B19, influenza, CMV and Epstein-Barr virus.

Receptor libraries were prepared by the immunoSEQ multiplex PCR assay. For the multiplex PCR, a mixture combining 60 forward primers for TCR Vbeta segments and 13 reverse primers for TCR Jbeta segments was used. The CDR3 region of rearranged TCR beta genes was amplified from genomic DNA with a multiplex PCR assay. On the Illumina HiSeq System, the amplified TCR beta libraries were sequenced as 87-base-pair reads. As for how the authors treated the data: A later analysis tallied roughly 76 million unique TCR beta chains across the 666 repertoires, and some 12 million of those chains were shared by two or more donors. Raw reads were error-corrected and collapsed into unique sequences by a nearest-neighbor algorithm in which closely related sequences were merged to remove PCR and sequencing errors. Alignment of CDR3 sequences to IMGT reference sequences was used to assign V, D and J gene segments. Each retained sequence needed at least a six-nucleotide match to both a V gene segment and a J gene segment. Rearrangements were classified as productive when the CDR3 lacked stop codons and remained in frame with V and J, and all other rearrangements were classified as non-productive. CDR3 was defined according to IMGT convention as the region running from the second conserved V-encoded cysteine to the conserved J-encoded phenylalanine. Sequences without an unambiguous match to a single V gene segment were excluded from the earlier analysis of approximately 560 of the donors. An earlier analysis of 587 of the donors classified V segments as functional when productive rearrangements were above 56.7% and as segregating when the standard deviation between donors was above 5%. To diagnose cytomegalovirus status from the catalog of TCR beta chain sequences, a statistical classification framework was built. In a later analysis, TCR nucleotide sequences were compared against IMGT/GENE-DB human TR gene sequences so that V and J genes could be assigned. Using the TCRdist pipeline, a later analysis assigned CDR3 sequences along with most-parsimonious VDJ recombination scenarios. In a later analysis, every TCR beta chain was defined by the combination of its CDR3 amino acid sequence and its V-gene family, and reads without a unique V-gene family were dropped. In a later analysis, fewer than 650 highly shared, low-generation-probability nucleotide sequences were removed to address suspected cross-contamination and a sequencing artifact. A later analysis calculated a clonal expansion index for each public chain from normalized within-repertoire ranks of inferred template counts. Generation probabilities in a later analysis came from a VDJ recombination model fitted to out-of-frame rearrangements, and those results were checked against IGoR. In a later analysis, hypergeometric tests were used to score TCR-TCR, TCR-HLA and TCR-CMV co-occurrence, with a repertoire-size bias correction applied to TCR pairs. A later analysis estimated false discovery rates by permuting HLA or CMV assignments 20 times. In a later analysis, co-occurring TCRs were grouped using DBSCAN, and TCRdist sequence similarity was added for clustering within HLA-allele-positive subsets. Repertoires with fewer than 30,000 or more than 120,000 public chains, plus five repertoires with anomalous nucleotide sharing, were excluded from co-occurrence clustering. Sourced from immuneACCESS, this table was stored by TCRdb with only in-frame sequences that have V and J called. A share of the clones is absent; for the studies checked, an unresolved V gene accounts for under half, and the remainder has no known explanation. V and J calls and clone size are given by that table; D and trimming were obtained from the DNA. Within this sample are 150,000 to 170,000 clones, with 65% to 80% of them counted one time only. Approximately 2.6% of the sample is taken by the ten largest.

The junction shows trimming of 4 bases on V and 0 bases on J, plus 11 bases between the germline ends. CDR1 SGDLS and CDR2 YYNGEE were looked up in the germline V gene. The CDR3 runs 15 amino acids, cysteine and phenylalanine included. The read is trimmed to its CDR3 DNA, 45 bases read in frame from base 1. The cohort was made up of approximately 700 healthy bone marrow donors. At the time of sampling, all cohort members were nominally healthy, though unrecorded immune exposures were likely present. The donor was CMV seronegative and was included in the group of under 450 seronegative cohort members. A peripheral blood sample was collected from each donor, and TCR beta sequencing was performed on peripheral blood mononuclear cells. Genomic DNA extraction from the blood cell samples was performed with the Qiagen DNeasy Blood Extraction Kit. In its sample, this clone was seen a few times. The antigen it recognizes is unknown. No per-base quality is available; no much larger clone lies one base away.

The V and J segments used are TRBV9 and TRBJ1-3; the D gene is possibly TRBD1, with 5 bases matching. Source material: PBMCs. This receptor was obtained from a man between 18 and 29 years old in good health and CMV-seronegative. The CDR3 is CASSSGRDSGNTIYF. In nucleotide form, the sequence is TGTGCCAGCAGCTCAGGGCGAGACTCTGGAAACACCATATATTTT.